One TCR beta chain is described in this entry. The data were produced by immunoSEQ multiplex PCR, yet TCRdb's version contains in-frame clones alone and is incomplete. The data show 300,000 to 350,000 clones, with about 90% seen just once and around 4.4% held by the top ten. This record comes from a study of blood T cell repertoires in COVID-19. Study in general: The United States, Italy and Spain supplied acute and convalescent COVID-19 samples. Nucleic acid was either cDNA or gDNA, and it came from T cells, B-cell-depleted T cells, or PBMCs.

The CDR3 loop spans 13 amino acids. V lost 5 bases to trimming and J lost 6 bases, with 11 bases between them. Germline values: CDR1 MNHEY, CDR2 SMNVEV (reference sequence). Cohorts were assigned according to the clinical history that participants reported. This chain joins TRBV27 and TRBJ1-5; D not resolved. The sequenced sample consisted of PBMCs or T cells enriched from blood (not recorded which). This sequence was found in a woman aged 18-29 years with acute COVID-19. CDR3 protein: CASSVRLGQPQHF. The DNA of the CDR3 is TGTGCCAGCAGTGTCCGACTGGGTCAGCCCCAGCATTTT.